This T cell receptor (beta chain) was sequenced for a study of follicular helper T cells after annual influenza vaccination. Across the whole study: Across the 2013-2014, 2014-2015 and 2015-2016 vaccination seasons, some subjects were resampled.

Germline V gene lookup returns CDR1 MNHNY and CDR2 SVGAGI (reference sequence). This CDR3 spans 16 amino acids. Trimming took off 7 bases at V and 0 bases at J, with 16 bases between the two ends. TCRB was sequenced at Survey level resolution. Repertoires were generated with immunoSEQ multiplex PCR, while TCRdb's copy carries only in-frame clones and drops some. The sample lists around 10,000 clones; more than 65% were seen once. Noted time point: 2015-2016 season, pre-vaccination. Adults received seasonal inactivated influenza vaccine, with sorted blood CD4 subsets sequenced before and after. Sorted cTfh were non-naive CD4+CXCR5+PD-1+, either ICOS+CD38+ or ICOS-CD38-.

Sample: CXCR5+ CD38- circulating T follicular helper cells from blood, taken on the day of influenza vaccination. Subset described: circulating Tfh, non-naive CD4+CXCR5+PD-1+ (ICOS+CD38+ or ICOS-CD38-). This sequence was found in an adult who received the influenza vaccine. The rearrangement links TRBV6-6 to TRBJ1-3; D gene unclear. CDR3 DNA: TGTGCCAGCAAGGGTCCCCTGGAGAGCTCTGGAAACACCATATATTTT. Translation gives CASKGPLESSGNTIYF.